These 20 T cell receptor beta chains came from one sample sequenced in a study of identical twins. TCRdb recomputed calls from the 5' RACE reads with MiXCR, one row per CDR3 protein. The sample gives over 200,000 distinct CDR3 sequences, 6.5% to 8% of which show up once; about 14% is in the top ten. This sample was also put to use in a study of T cells expressing NK-cell markers.

Sequencing was performed on CD8+ T cells sorted from blood. The receptors derive from a woman aged 18-29 years in good health.

This clonotype was seen a handful of times. The CDR3 here is CAWTPDRGEQFF. For the CDR3, the DNA is TGTGCCTGGACACCCGACCGGGGGGAGCAGTTCTTC. V is TRBV30 and J is TRBJ2-1; TRBD2 might be the D (6 bases). Trimming pared 4 bases from V and 10 bases from J, leaving 14 bases between. CDR1 and CDR2 (germline): GTSNPN, SVGIG (reference sequence). The CDR3 contains 12 residues.

This clonotype was seen many times. The rearrangement uses TRBV30 and TRBJ1-2; perhaps TRBD1 as D (5 bases). Trimming pared 2 bases from V and 7 bases from J, leaving 17 bases between. This CDR3 has 14 amino acids. Germline V CDR1 and CDR2: GTSNPN, SVGIG (reference sequence). CDR3 in amino acids: CAWSLGQGIGGYTF. CDR3 in DNA: TGTGCCTGGAGTCTAGGCCAGGGTATCGGTGGCTACACCTTC.

This clonotype was recorded at least ten times. CDR3 nucleotide sequence: TGTGCCAGCAGCCCCCTCGGGAAGGTCTACGAGCAGTACTTC. It translates to CASSPLGKVYEQYF. The chain joins TRBV3-1 to TRBJ2-7; TRBD2 is a possible D gene (5 bases). CDR3 size: 14 residues. CDR1 is LGHDT, CDR2 YNNKEL, per germline (reference sequence). The V and J ends lost 4 bases and 3 bases respectively, with 13 bases between them.

This clonotype was detected a few times. The genes are TRBV11-2 and TRBJ2-7; TRBD1 might be the D (6 bases). The germline V gene has CDR1 SGHAT and CDR2 FQNNGV. V was shortened by 5 bases and J by 0 bases, with 14 bases between the two germline ends. The CDR3 loop spans 15 amino acids. The CDR3 spells CASSPALDSSYEQYF. Written as DNA, the CDR3 is TGTGCCAGCAGCCCAGCATTGGACAGCTCCTACGAGCAGTACTTC.

This chain joins TRBV6-1 and TRBJ2-7; D is ambiguous. Per germline, CDR1 MNHNS and CDR2 SASEGT. V dropped 9 bases and J dropped 1 base, with 13 bases sitting between them. The CDR3 covers 13 residues. The CDR3 is CASNPATSYEQYF. CDR3 nucleotide sequence: TGTGCCAGTAACCCCGCAACTTCCTACGAGCAGTACTTC.

This clonotype has a count of ten or more. J is TRBJ2-1 and V is TRBV13; TRBD2 might be the D (6 bases). The CDR3 contains 14 residues. Germline V gene data show CDR1 as PRHDT and CDR2 as FYEKMQ (reference sequence). Trimming pared 5 bases from V and 0 bases from J, leaving 8 bases between. The CDR3 sequence: CASSRRGSYNEQFF. DNA for the CDR3: TGTGCCAGCAGCCGGCGGGGCTCCTACAATGAGCAGTTCTTC.

The rearrangement uses TRBV12-5 and TRBJ2-3, with D unresolved. Trimming left V 6 bases short and J 6 bases short, with 16 bases between. In germline, CDR1 is LGHNT, CDR2 FRNRAP. The CDR3 is made up of 14 amino acids. DNA of the CDR3: TGTGCTAGTGGCCCACCGGACGACCCCGATACGCAGTATTTT. It codes for CASGPPDDPDTQYF.

Concerning this clonotype: This may be a read error, as it is one base from a much larger clone. The gene calls are TRBV4-3 and TRBJ2-6; D is unresolved. V was trimmed by 0 bases and J by 0 bases, leaving 6 bases between them. The CDR3 spans 16 residues. Germline CDR1 is LGHNA and CDR2 is YSLEER. Written as DNA, the CDR3 is TGCGCCAGCAGCCAAGATATCAGCTCTGGGGCCAACGTCCTGACTTTC. Translated, it gives CASSQDISSGANVLTF.

This clonotype was picked up a small number of times. V is TRBV10-2 and J is TRBJ2-7; perhaps TRBD1 as D (6 bases). Trimming removed 5 bases at V and 4 bases at J, with 12 bases between. Germline lookup yields CDR1 WSHSY and CDR2 SAAADI. This CDR3 spans 13 amino acids. The CDR3 DNA is TGCGCCAGCAGTACAGGGTTAGGGTACGAGCAGTACTTC. Its protein is CASSTGLGYEQYF.

This clonotype was seen at least ten times. V is TRBV2 and J is TRBJ2-5; D call uncertain. The length of the CDR3 is 14 residues. Germline V gene lookup returns CDR1 SNHLY and CDR2 FYNNEI. Trimming took off 8 bases at V and 2 bases at J, with 15 bases between the two ends. The CDR3 sequence: CASQPRGIQETQYF. CDR3 bases: TGTGCCAGCCAGCCCCGCGGAATTCAAGAGACCCAGTACTTC. Full variable domain (missing parts from reference TRBV2 and TRBJ2-5): EPEVTQTPSHQVTQMGQEVILRCVPISNHLYFYWYRQILGQKVEFLVSFYNNEISEKSEIFDDQFSVERPDGSNFTLKIRSTKLEDSAMYFCASQPRGIQETQYFGPGTRLLVL.

This clonotype was recorded a few times. The genes are TRBV6-5 and TRBJ2-1, with 8 bases identical to TRBD1. There are 16 residues in the CDR3. The germline gives CDR1 MNHEY, CDR2 SVGAGI. V gave up 4 bases and J gave up 2 bases; unmatched junction bases: 7. The CDR3 DNA reads TGTGCCAGCAGTTCCTTATACAGGGGGGCCTACAATGAGCAGTTCTTC. Its protein product is CASSSLYRGAYNEQFF.

In this sample, this clonotype turned up many times. This sequence joins TRBV5-1 and TRBJ1-2; 11 bases align to TRBD1. Trimming removed 3 bases from V and 4 bases from J; junction bases left unmatched: 5. This CDR3 comprises 15 residues. Germline values: CDR1 SGHRS, CDR2 YFSETQ. The CDR3 region is CASSSGQGEAYGYTF. CDR3 nucleotides: TGCGCCAGCAGCTCGGGACAGGGGGAGGCCTATGGCTACACCTTC.

This clonotype was observed many times. A junction end diverges from the germline sequence, so it may reflect a read error. The chain employs TRBV6-1 and TRBJ2-5; 10 positions match TRBD2. The V gene's germline CDR1 is MNHNS and CDR2 SASEGT. The CDR3 extends over 14 amino acids. The CDR3 spells CASSEGLAVETQYF. The CDR3 DNA reads as TGTGCCAGCAGCGAAGGACTAGCGGTAGAGACCCAGTACTTC.

This clonotype has at least ten counts. The chain couples TRBV9 to TRBJ1-1; tentative D call: TRBD1 (5 bases). Germline V gene sequence: CDR1 SGDLS, CDR2 YYNGEE. The CDR3 extends over 12 amino acids. The germline V and J ends were trimmed by 4 bases and 3 bases, with 7 bases remaining between them. The CDR3 nucleotides read TGTGCCAGCAGCCGGGGCGACACTGAAGCTTTCTTT. Protein: CASSRGDTEAFF. Complete variable domain (other parts from reference TRBV9 and TRBJ1-1): DSGVTQTPKHLITATGQRVTLRCSPRSGDLSVYWYQQSLDQGLQFLIQYYNGEERAKGNILERFSAQQFPDLHSELNLSSLELGDSALYFCASSRGDTEAFFGQGTRLTVV.

The chain employs TRBV14 and TRBJ1-1, with a possible D match to TRBD1 (5 bases). CDR1 is SGHDN and CDR2 is FVKESK in the germline V gene. The CDR3 spans 16 residues. The ends were cut back, 0 bases at V and 4 bases at J, with 15 bases in the middle. CDR3 protein: CASSQEWPGIGTEAFF. CDR3 sequence (DNA): TGTGCCAGCAGCCAAGAATGGCCAGGGATAGGCACTGAAGCTTTCTTT.

In this sample, this clonotype turned up a few times. The genes are TRBV7-9 and TRBJ2-5, with 7 positions matching TRBD1. This CDR3 has 16 residues. Trimming removed 5 bases from V and 4 bases from J; junction bases left unmatched: 13. Germline V CDR1 and CDR2: SEHNR, FQNEAQ (reference sequence). This chain's CDR3 is CASSTHGQVGAETQYF. The CDR3 nucleotides read TGTGCCAGCAGCACCCATGGACAGGTGGGGGCAGAGACCCAGTACTTC.

This clonotype appeared a few times. This sequence joins TRBV12-3 or TRBV12-4 and TRBJ1-1, with TRBD1 identical over 11 bases. CDR3 size: 12 residues. Trimming at V came to 5 bases and at J to 11 bases, leaving 4 bases not matched to a gene. CDR3 amino acids: CASSPGQGAAFF. As DNA, the CDR3 is TGTGCCAGCAGTCCCGGACAGGGGGCGGCTTTCTTT.

This clonotype was observed a handful of times. This chain joins TRBV29-1 and TRBJ2-3, with 9 bases that match TRBD2. The CDR3 loop spans 11 amino acids. V dropped 4 bases and J dropped 14; count of bases not matched to a gene: 7. Germline CDR1 SQVTM, CDR2 ANQGSEA. As DNA, the CDR3 is TGCAGCGTTGCCCGGACTAGCGACATGTATTTT. Its protein product is CSVARTSDMYF.

This clonotype was picked up a small number of times. The V call is TRBV27, the J call TRBJ2-3; 7 nucleotides align to TRBD1. Per germline, CDR1 MNHEY and CDR2 SMNVEV (reference sequence). With V trimmed by 1 base and J by 0 bases, 13 bases remained unmatched. This CDR3 region has 19 residues. The CDR3 DNA sequence: TGTGCCAGCAGTTTATTGGTGGGGAGAGGGACAGACAGCACAGATACGCAGTATTTT. This sequence encodes CASSLLVGRGTDSTDTQYF.

This clonotype appeared a few times. The CDR3 protein is CSAGRENQPQHF. For the CDR3, the DNA is TGCAGTGCCGGGCGGGAAAATCAGCCCCAGCATTTT. The chain links TRBV20-1 to TRBJ1-5; no reliable D call. There are 12 residues in the CDR3. Trimming left V 6 bases short and J 4 bases short, with 10 bases between. The germline CDR1 and CDR2 sequences are DFQATT and SNEGSKA (reference sequence).